These 25 T cell receptor beta chains were all obtained from the same sample, sequenced in a study of blood T cell repertoires in COVID-19. The data were produced by immunoSEQ multiplex PCR, yet TCRdb's version contains in-frame clones alone and is incomplete. The table lists about 180,000 clones, approximately 90% of them singletons, with under 2% in the top ten. Sequencing was performed on peripheral blood. The receptors were sampled from a man younger than 35 who had recovered from COVID-19.

The V and J genes are TRBV4-3 and TRBJ1-5; 8 bases agree with TRBD1. The CDR3 spans 15 residues. Trimming removed 0 bases from V and 5 bases from J; junction bases left unmatched: 3. Germline V lookup: CDR1 LGHNA, CDR2 YSLEER. CDR3 in amino acids: CASSQDGTGYQPQHF. The CDR3 bases are TGCGCCAGCAGCCAAGATGGGACAGGCTATCAGCCCCAGCATTTT.

The chain couples TRBV27 to TRBJ1-2; D gene uncertain. In germline, CDR1 is MNHEY, CDR2 SMNVEV (reference sequence). The CDR3 contains 14 residues. Trimming shortened V by 5 bases and J by 4 bases, and 14 bases separated the two germline ends. This chain's CDR3 is CASSPSAGRYGYTF. The CDR3 nucleotides read TGTGCCAGCAGTCCCTCCGCGGGCCGCTATGGCTACACCTTC.

Many counts were recorded for this clone. The rearrangement joins TRBV2 to TRBJ1-2; D possibly corresponds to TRBD1 (6 bases). The germline V and J ends were trimmed by 5 bases and 1 base, with 8 bases remaining between them. Per the germline V gene, CDR1 is SNHLY and CDR2 is FYNNEI. The CDR3 covers 13 residues. The DNA for the CDR3 is TGTGCCAGCAGTTTGGACAGTAACTATGGCTACACCTTC. Translating gives CASSLDSNYGYTF.

This chain uses TRBV18 with TRBJ1-5, with TRBD1 identical over 9 bases. The CDR3 has 16 residues. Trimming at V came to 2 bases and at J to 3 bases, leaving 5 bases not matched to a gene. Germline assignment: CDR1 KGHSH and CDR2 LQKENI. CDR3 in amino acids: CASSPEGDRVNQPQHF. The CDR3 DNA reads TGTGCCAGCTCACCAGAGGGGGACAGGGTCAATCAGCCCCAGCATTTT.

The chain links TRBV19 to TRBJ2-2, with 8 positions matching TRBD1. The germline V gene has CDR1 LNHDA and CDR2 SQIVND (reference sequence). Trimming took 5 bases from V and 4 from J; bases not matched to a gene: 3. There are 14 residues in the CDR3. CDR3 nucleotides: TGTGCCAGTAGTGACAGGGGATCCACCGGGGAGCTGTTTTTT. Amino acids: CASSDRGSTGELFF.

The chain employs TRBV18 and TRBJ1-2, with D possibly being TRBD1 (6 bases). Deletions cut 3 bases from V and 8 bases from J, with 13 bases between. CDR1 is KGHSH, CDR2 LQKENI, per germline. This CDR3 region has 13 residues. The CDR3 loop is CASSPGPGEGYTF. In nucleotides, the CDR3 is TGTGCCAGCTCACCCGGCCCAGGGGAAGGCTACACCTTC. Drawing the rest from reference TRBV18 and TRBJ1-2, the complete variable domain is NAGVMQNPRHLVRRRGQEARLRCSPMKGHSHVYWYRQLPEEGLKFMVYLQKENIIDESGMPKERFSAEFPKEGPSILRIQQVVRGDSAAYFCASSPGPGEGYTFGSGTRLTVV.

The chain uses TRBV18 and TRBJ1-1, with TRBD1 as a possible D gene (5 bases). The CDR3 is made up of 13 amino acids. From germline, CDR1 is KGHSH and CDR2 LQKENI. V was trimmed by 3 bases and J by 6 bases, leaving 11 bases between them. In nucleotides, the CDR3 is TGTGCCAGCTCACCGGCGACAGTCCCTGAAGCTTTCTTT. It yields the protein CASSPATVPEAFF.

The V and J genes are TRBV5-4 and TRBJ2-3; weak D call: TRBD1 (6 bases). The germline V gene encodes CDR1 SGHNT and CDR2 YYREEE (reference sequence). There are 15 residues in the CDR3. Trimming removed 2 bases from V and 3 bases from J, with 13 bases in between. CDR3 loop: CASSFRQVETDTQYF. The CDR3 bases are TGTGCCAGCAGCTTCCGACAGGTTGAGACAGATACGCAGTATTTT.

The V and J genes are TRBV11-3 and TRBJ2-2; D is unclear. Germline V gives CDR1 SGHNT, CDR2 YENEEA. V was clipped by 5 bases and J by 7 bases, with 8 bases between them. This CDR3 comprises 12 residues. The CDR3 here is CASSPTGGELFF. CDR3 in DNA: TGTGCCAGCAGCCCCACGGGCGGGGAGCTGTTTTTT.

The chain is built from TRBV3-1 (or the pseudogene TRBV3-2) and TRBJ2-5; no clear D. Per the germline V gene, CDR1 is LGHDT and CDR2 is YNNKEL (reference sequence). CDR3 length: 12 residues. The V and J ends lost 6 bases and 4 bases respectively, with 9 bases between them. Written as DNA, the CDR3 is TGTGCCAGCAGTCAGAAAATAGAGACCCAGTACTTC. This translates into CASSQKIETQYF.

The genes are TRBV5-4 and TRBJ1-6; tentatively, D is TRBD1 (6 bases). The CDR3 runs to 15 residues. Germline V CDR1 and CDR2: SGHNT, YYREEE (reference sequence). V dropped 1 base and J dropped 6 bases, with 11 bases sitting between them. The CDR3 coding sequence is TGTGCCAGCAGCTTGACTGGACAGATTAATTCACCCCTCCACTTT. Translating gives CASSLTGQINSPLHF.

V is TRBV10-3 and J is TRBJ1-6, with 7 bases lining up with TRBD1. The CDR3 length is 15 residues. The trim removed 6 bases at V and 3 bases at J, leaving 5 bases unmatched. Germline CDR1 and CDR2: ENHRY and SYGVKD. Here the CDR3 DNA reads TGTGCCATCAGCGCTGGGACAGTCTATAATTCACCCCTCCACTTT. Its protein is CAISAGTVYNSPLHF.

The genes are TRBV19 and TRBJ2-7, with TRBD2 as a possible D gene (5 bases). The CDR3 is made up of 15 amino acids. CDR1 is LNHDA and CDR2 is SQIVND in the germline V gene (reference sequence). V was cut by 6 bases and J by 2 bases, with 17 bases left in between. The DNA of the CDR3 is TGTGCCAGTAGCCCGGCGGGTTTCCGGGCCTACGAGCAGTACTTC. Translation: CASSPAGFRAYEQYF. Full variable domain (missing parts from reference TRBV19 and TRBJ2-7): DGGITQSPKYLFRKEGQNVTLSCEQNLNHDAMYWYRQDPGQGLRLIYYSQIVNDFQKGDIAEGYSVSREKKESFPLTVTSAQKNPTAFYLCASSPAGFRAYEQYFGPGTRLTVT.

The chain uses TRBV6-5 and TRBJ1-1; TRBD1 is a possible D gene (6 bases). The CDR3 covers 14 residues. Per germline, CDR1 MNHEY and CDR2 SVGAGI. V dropped 5 bases and J dropped 0 bases, with 10 bases sitting between them. CDR3 DNA sequence: TGTGCCAGCAGTCATCGGACAGTGAACACTGAAGCTTTCTTT. Translating gives CASSHRTVNTEAFF.

The CDR3 region has the DNA TGTGCCAGCAGTTTATCGAACAGGGTAATGACTGAAGCTTTCTTT. This gives the protein CASSLSNRVMTEAFF. The chain uses TRBV27 and TRBJ1-1, with D possibly being TRBD1 (6 bases). Germline CDR1 is MNHEY and CDR2 is SMNVEV (reference sequence). This CDR3 comprises 15 residues. V was clipped by 0 bases and J by 5 bases, with 13 bases between them.

CDR3 nucleotides: TGTGCCAGCAGCTTGGGGGGACTGCAAGAGACCCAGTACTTC. Translation: CASSLGGLQETQYF. The chain is built from TRBV5-5 and TRBJ2-5; a possible D gene is TRBD2 (6 bases). The CDR3 spans 14 residues. Germline CDR1 is SGHKS and CDR2 is YYEKEE (reference sequence). Trimming removed 0 bases from V and 2 bases from J, with 8 bases in between.

This chain joins TRBV19 and TRBJ2-2; 9 nucleotides agree with TRBD1. Losses at the gene ends were 0 bases for V and 9 bases for J; bases not matched to a gene: 11. Germline V gene lookup returns CDR1 LNHDA and CDR2 SQIVND (reference sequence). The CDR3 runs to 17 residues. In nucleotides, the CDR3 is TGTGCCAGTAGTATAGACCTACCTGGACAGGGGTTTAGGGAGCTGTTTTTT. Translation: CASSIDLPGQGFRELFF.

The chain has TRBV6-1 and TRBJ1-1; D remains unclear. Germline lookup yields CDR1 MNHNS and CDR2 SASEGT. V lost 2 bases to trimming and J lost 3 bases, with 7 bases between them. The CDR3 has 13 amino acids. CDR3 protein: CASSETRDTEAFF. CDR3 DNA: TGTGCCAGCAGTGAAACGCGGGACACTGAAGCTTTCTTT.

This chain uses TRBV5-4 with TRBJ1-6; D uncertain. V lost 4 bases and J 2 bases, leaving 10 bases between the germline ends. Germline V gene lookup returns CDR1 SGHNT and CDR2 YYREEE (reference sequence). This CDR3 is 15 amino acids long. CDR3 bases: TGTGCCAGCAGCCCCACGAGTACCTATAATTCACCCCTCCACTTT. Translation: CASSPTSTYNSPLHF.

This rearrangement joins TRBV5-8 to TRBJ1-5; D is unclear. This CDR3 comprises 13 residues. The ends were cut back, 2 bases at V and 7 bases at J, with 10 bases in the middle. Germline V gene data show CDR1 as SGHTS and CDR2 as YDEGEE. The CDR3 bases are TGTGCCAGCAGCTTAGAGGGTCGGCAGCCCCAGCATTTT. Its protein is CASSLEGRQPQHF.

Turning to this clone: Other DNA sequences in this sample translate to the same CDR3. The chain combines TRBV6-5 with TRBJ2-7, with a possible D match to TRBD1 (6 bases). Germline values: CDR1 MNHEY, CDR2 SVGAGI. CDR3 size: 14 residues. Trimming shortened V by 0 bases and J by 3 bases, and 9 bases separated the two germline ends. The CDR3 loop is CASSYSGQLYEQYF. CDR3 sequence (DNA): TGTGCCAGCAGTTACTCGGGACAACTCTACGAGCAGTACTTC.

V gene TRBV5-1 combines with J gene TRBJ1-1, with D possibly being TRBD1 (5 bases). The CDR3 length is 12 residues. Trimming took 0 bases from V and 8 from J, leaving 8 bases between them. CDR1 is SGHRS and CDR2 is YFSETQ in the germline V gene. The DNA for the CDR3 is TGCGCCAGCAGCTTGGCCCCAGGGGAAGCTTTCTTT. Its translation: CASSLAPGEAFF.

The chain recombines TRBV4-3 with TRBJ2-3, with 8 bases matching TRBD2. V trimming: 3 bases; J trimming: 2 bases; junction bases outside the gene matches: 10. Per the germline V gene, CDR1 is LGHNA and CDR2 is YSLEER. The CDR3 consists of 17 residues. As DNA, the CDR3 is TGCGCCAGCAGCCAGGTTACTAGCGGAGGACCCACAGATACGCAGTATTTT. This gives the protein CASSQVTSGGPTDTQYF.

This chain links TRBV25-1 with TRBJ2-1, with 7 bases lining up with TRBD2. With 7 bases clipped from V and 9 bases from J, the junction kept 15 bases outside the gene matches. Germline V gene data show CDR1 as MGHDK and CDR2 as SYGVNS. The CDR3 has 15 residues. This CDR3 reads CASNPRAGVSGEQFF. The CDR3, as DNA: TGTGCCAGCAACCCAAGGGCGGGAGTATCGGGTGAGCAGTTCTTC.

CDR3 in DNA: TGTGCCATCAGTGATTTGGGACAGGGAACAGATACGCAGTATTTT. Translated: CAISDLGQGTDTQYF. The chain employs TRBV10-3 and TRBJ2-3; TRBD1 matches at 9 bases. This CDR3 comprises 15 residues. Trimming removed 3 bases from V and 3 bases from J; junction bases left unmatched: 4. Germline V gives CDR1 ENHRY, CDR2 SYGVKD.